This T cell receptor beta chain was documented in a study of T-cell reconstitution after alpha-beta-depleted transplantation in children (dated by TCRdb to 2016 to 2017). Looking at the study overall: Using TCR repertoire profiling, the study followed T-cell immune reconstitution in a quantitative way in children after TCRalphabeta/CD19-depleted allogeneic hematopoietic cell transplantation.

Study-level results and caveats: Over subsequent months, a decline in hyperexpanded clone frequencies was noted, and after one year, T-cell counts and TCRbeta diversity were mostly ascribed to newly produced T cells. Apparently early alphabetaT-cell count recovery about two months after transplant reportedly relied on only several hundred rapidly expanded clones derived from non-depleted graft cells. In some patients, high TCRbeta diversity at day 60 was attributed to recipient T cells and intrathymic progenitors that had survived conditioning.

Library prep was done by PCR. This sample was sequenced with an Illumina HiSeq 2500. TCR libraries were prepared with molecular barcoding, using unique molecular identifiers to normalize TCRbeta repertoire quantification. TCRdb took the public reads, trimmed them with fastp at Q25, ran MiXCR for clone calling and kept in-frame beta chains. Under each unique CDR3 protein, matching rows form one entry showing the most common genes and DNA. The sample table contains 670,000 or so distinct CDR3 sequences; only one count was recorded for 13% of them. The ten most abundant clones make up 0.79% of the sample. A remark on this clonotype: Its antigen is unknown. No base quality values were provided; no much bigger clone lies one nucleotide off.

Including the terminal cysteine and phenylalanine, the CDR3 comprises 10 residues. Kept here is only the CDR3 DNA, which spans 30 bases and is read in frame from base 1. V and J are truncated by 7 bases and 0 bases respectively, leaving an intervening sequence of 2 bases. The germline V gene encodes CDR1 DFQATT and CDR2 SNEGSKA (reference sequence). The sample's treatment or condition, from its label and the paper: allogeneic hematopoietic cell transplantation with graft depleted of TCRalphabeta T cells and CD19 B cells. The children who served as transplant recipients had been given grafts of TCRalphabeta/CD19-depleted allogeneic hematopoietic cells.

This chain joins TRBV20-1 to TRBJ2-3; confidence is insufficient to name the D gene. The clonotype comes from a girl aged 2 to 10 with congenital amegakaryocytic thrombocytopenia, due to receive a stem cell transplant. Sequencing used PBMCs, obtained before TCRalphabeta/CD19-depleted stem cell transplant. The CDR3 region: CSGSTDTQYF. In nucleotides, the sequence is TGCAGTGGAAGCACAGATACGCAGTATTTT.